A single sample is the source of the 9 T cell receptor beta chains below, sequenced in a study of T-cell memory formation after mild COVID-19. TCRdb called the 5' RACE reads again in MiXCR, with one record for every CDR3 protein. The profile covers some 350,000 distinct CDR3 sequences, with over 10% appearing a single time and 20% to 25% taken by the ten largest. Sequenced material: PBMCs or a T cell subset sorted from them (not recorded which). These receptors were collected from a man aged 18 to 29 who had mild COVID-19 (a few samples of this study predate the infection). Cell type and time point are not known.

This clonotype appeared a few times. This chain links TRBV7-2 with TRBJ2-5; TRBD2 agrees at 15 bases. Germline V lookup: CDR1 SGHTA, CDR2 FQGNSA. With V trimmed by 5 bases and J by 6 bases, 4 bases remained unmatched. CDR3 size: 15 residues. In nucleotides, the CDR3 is TGTGCCAGCAGCCCGGGACTAGCGGGGGGTCAGACCCAGTACTTC. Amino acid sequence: CASSPGLAGGQTQYF.

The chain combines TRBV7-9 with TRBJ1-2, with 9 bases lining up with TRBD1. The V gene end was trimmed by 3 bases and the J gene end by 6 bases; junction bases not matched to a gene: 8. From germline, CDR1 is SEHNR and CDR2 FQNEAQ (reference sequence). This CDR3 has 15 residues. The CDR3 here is CASSFDGTGWDGYTF. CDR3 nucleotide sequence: TGTGCCAGCAGCTTCGACGGGACAGGGTGGGATGGCTACACCTTC.

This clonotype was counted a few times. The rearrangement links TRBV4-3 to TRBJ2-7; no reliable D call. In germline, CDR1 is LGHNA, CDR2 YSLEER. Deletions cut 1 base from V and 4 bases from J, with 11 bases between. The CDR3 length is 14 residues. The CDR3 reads CASSQGREGYEQYF. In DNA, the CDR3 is TGCGCCAGCAGCCAAGGAAGAGAAGGATACGAGCAGTACTTC.

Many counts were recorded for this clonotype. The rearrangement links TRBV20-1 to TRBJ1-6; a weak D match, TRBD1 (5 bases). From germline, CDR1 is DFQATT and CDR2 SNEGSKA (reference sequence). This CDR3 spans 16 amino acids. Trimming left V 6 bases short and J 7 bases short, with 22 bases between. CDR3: CSADTGTGIMNSPLHF. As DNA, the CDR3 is TGCAGTGCGGATACGGGGACGGGTATTATGAATTCACCCCTCCACTTT.

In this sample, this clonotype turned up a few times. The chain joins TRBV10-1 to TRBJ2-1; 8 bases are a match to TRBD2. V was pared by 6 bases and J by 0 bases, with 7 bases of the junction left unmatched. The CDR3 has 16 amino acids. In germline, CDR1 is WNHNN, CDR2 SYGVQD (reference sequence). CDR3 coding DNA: TGCGCCAGCAGCGACCCCGGGACTAGCTCCTACAATGAGCAGTTCTTC. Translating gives CASSDPGTSSYNEQFF.

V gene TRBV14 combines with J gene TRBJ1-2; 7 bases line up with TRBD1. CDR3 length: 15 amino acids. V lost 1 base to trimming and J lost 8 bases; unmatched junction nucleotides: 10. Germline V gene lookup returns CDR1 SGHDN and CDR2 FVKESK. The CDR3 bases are TGTGCCAGCAGCCAAGTACCGGGACAGCTGGGAGGCTACACCTTC. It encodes CASSQVPGQLGGYTF.

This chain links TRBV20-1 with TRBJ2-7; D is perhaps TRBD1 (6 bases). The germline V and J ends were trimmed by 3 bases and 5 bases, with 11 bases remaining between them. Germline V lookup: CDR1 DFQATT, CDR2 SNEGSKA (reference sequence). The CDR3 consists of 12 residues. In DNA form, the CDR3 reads TGCAGTGCTAGCCACAGGGTCAACGAGCAGTACTTC. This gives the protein CSASHRVNEQYF.

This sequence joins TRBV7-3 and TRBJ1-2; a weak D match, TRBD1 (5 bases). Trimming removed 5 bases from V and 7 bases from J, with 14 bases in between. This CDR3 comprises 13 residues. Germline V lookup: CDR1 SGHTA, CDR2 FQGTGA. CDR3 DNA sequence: TGTGCCAGCAGCCCAAGGGGAGGCGGTGGCTACACCTTC. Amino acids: CASSPRGGGGYTF.

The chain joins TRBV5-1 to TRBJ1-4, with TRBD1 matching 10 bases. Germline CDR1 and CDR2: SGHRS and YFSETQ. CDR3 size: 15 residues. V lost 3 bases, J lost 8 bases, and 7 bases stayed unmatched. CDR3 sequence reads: CASSWGQGLLEKLFF. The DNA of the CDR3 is TGCGCCAGCAGCTGGGGACAGGGGCTTCTAGAAAAACTGTTTTTT.